This T cell receptor (beta chain) emerged from a study of blood T cell repertoires in COVID-19. Across the whole study: Specimens from acute and convalescent COVID-19 originated in the United States, Italy and Spain. The analysed material was cDNA or gDNA that came from T cells, B-cell-depleted T cells, or PBMCs.

V was cut by 6 bases and J by 1 base, with 12 bases left in between. Germline V gene lookup returns CDR1 MDHEN and CDR2 SYDVKM. The CDR3 covers 14 residues. Authors' analysis steps: Counts of nucleated cells, estimated from reference gene primer amplification, were obtained. The data were produced by immunoSEQ multiplex PCR, yet TCRdb's version contains in-frame clones alone and is incomplete. Clone size and the V and J calls come from that table; the DNA yielded D and trimming. The table lists about 270,000 clones, roughly 86% of them singletons. The chain is built from TRBV28 and TRBJ1-1; perhaps TRBD1 as D (5 bases). The sample was peripheral blood. The clonotype originates from a man between 40 and 49 years old with active or convalescent COVID-19. CDR3 residues: CASRAGGPNTEAFF. The CDR3 coding sequence is TGTGCCAGCAGAGCGGGGGGACCGAACACTGAAGCTTTCTTT.